This passage covers 20 T cell receptor beta chains from one sample sequenced in a study of OX40 agonist ivuxolimab in advanced cancers. TCRdb's table, derived via immunoSEQ multiplex PCR, lists solely in-frame clones and lacks some. The sample has around 140,000 clones; about nine tenths are singletons. The source material was CD4+ or CD8+ T cells sorted from blood, sampled in a trial of the OX40 agonist ivuxolimab. The receptor source for this set is an adult with an advanced solid tumor such as melanoma, head and neck, liver or kidney cancer.

The chain links TRBV5-4 to TRBJ1-1, with TRBD1 matching 7 bases. Germline-derived CDR1 and CDR2 are SGHNT and YYREEE (reference sequence). There are 13 residues in the CDR3. J lost 7 bases, V lost 3 bases, and 6 bases had no gene match. The CDR3 DNA reads TGTGCCAGCAGCTCGACAGGGACGGGTGAAGCTTTCTTT. Protein product: CASSSTGTGEAFF.

J is TRBJ2-6 and V is TRBV2; D is possibly TRBD1 (5 bases). In germline, CDR1 is SNHLY, CDR2 FYNNEI. Between the trimmed V and J ends, which lost 5 bases and 2 bases, there was a span of 13 bases. The CDR3 loop spans 16 amino acids. The CDR3, as DNA: TGTGCCAGCAGTCTGAGCAGGGTGGCTGGGGCCAACGTCCTGACTTTC. This gives the protein CASSLSRVAGANVLTF.

The chain combines TRBV6-1 with TRBJ1-2, with D possibly matching TRBD1 (6 bases). Germline-derived CDR1 and CDR2 are MNHNS and SASEGT. The CDR3 has 13 residues. The V and J ends lost 8 bases and 0 bases respectively, with 10 bases between them. The CDR3 sequence is CASSQGANYGYTF. CDR3 DNA sequence: TGTGCCAGCTCACAGGGTGCTAACTATGGCTACACCTTC.

The chain employs TRBV9 and TRBJ2-1, with 8 bases fitting TRBD2. V trimming: 0 bases; J trimming: 1 base; junction bases outside the gene matches: 12. The germline V gene has CDR1 SGDLS and CDR2 YYNGEE. The CDR3 is 19 amino acids. CDR3 loop: CASSVAFSGALTSYNEQFF. The CDR3 region has the DNA TGTGCCAGCAGCGTAGCTTTTAGCGGGGCCCTTACATCCTACAATGAGCAGTTCTTC.

The gene calls are TRBV27 and TRBJ2-5; 9 bases map to TRBD1. Per the germline V gene, CDR1 is MNHEY and CDR2 is SMNVEV (reference sequence). V lost 5 bases and J lost 3; bases outside the gene matches: 1. The CDR3 is 13 amino acids. CDR3 in DNA: TGTGCCAGCAGTCGGACAGGGGAAGAGACCCAGTACTTC. Amino acid sequence: CASSRTGEETQYF.

The chain combines TRBV25-1 with TRBJ2-2; D unclear. The CDR3 is 13 amino acids. Trimming cost V 6 bases and J 1 base, with 6 bases left between them. Germline V gene sequence: CDR1 MGHDK, CDR2 SYGVNS. The CDR3 DNA follows: TGTGCCAGCAGGACCCTGAACACCGGGGAGCTGTTTTTT. It translates to CASRTLNTGELFF.

The chain is built from TRBV6-6 and TRBJ1-4; a possible D gene is TRBD1 (6 bases). CDR3 length: 14 residues. Per germline, CDR1 MNHNY and CDR2 SVGAGI (reference sequence). V dropped 6 bases and J dropped 5 bases, with 13 bases sitting between them. The CDR3 region is CASSPRGRNEKLFF. The CDR3 bases are TGTGCCAGCAGCCCCCGGGGGCGGAATGAAAAACTGTTTTTT.

This chain joins TRBV7-3 and TRBJ2-3, with D perhaps assigned TRBD1 or TRBD2 (5 bases each). Germline CDR1 reads SGHTA; CDR2 reads FQGTGA. Trimming took off 4 bases at V and 6 bases at J, with 17 bases between the two ends. This CDR3 region has 15 residues. CDR3 sequence (DNA): TGTGCCAGCAGCTCTCGGACTGGGGCAGGGGATACGCAGTATTTT. Translation gives CASSSRTGAGDTQYF.

The genes are TRBV2 and TRBJ2-7, with D tentatively TRBD2 (5 bases). This CDR3 region has 14 residues. Trimming left V 5 bases short and J 7 bases short, with 18 bases between. Germline-derived CDR1 and CDR2 are SNHLY and FYNNEI. CDR3 region: CASSPRMTGSEQYF. The CDR3 DNA is TGTGCCAGCAGTCCGCGAATGACGGGGAGTGAGCAGTACTTC.

The chain uses TRBV29-1 and TRBJ2-2, with a weak D call TRBD1 (5 bases). The V end lost 3 bases, the J end lost 6 bases, and 8 bases lay between the germline ends. The CDR3 runs to 12 residues. Germline V gene data show CDR1 as SQVTM and CDR2 as ANQGSEA. CDR3 sequence reads: CSVDRVSGELFF. The CDR3 DNA reads TGCAGCGTTGACAGGGTGTCCGGGGAGCTGTTTTTT.

CDR3 residues: CASSFPGENEKLFF. The CDR3 bases are TGTGCCAGCAGCTTTCCAGGGGAGAATGAAAAACTGTTTTTT. The chain has TRBV7-2 and TRBJ1-4, with TRBD1 as a possible D gene (6 bases). Per germline, CDR1 SGHTA and CDR2 FQGNSA. V was shortened by 3 bases and J by 5 bases, with 10 bases between the two germline ends. The CDR3 has 14 residues.

CDR3 protein: CASSTAGTVNSPLHF. The CDR3 coding sequence is TGTGCCAGCAGCACAGCCGGGACAGTGAATTCACCCCTCCACTTT. This chain links TRBV14 with TRBJ1-6; 7 nucleotides match TRBD1. CDR1 SGHDN and CDR2 FVKESK come from the germline V gene. The CDR3 is 15 amino acids. V shed 5 bases and J 7 bases; nucleotides not matched to a gene: 8.

The V call is TRBV2, the J call TRBJ1-1; D gene ambiguous. With 5 bases removed from V and 1 base from J, the gap between germline ends came to 8 bases. CDR1 and CDR2 from the germline V gene are SNHLY and FYNNEI. This CDR3 has 13 amino acids. The CDR3 DNA is TGTGCCAGCAGTCTTGCTTGGAACACTGAAGCTTTCTTT. This codes for CASSLAWNTEAFF.

This chain uses TRBV18 with TRBJ2-1, with D tentatively TRBD2 (6 bases). The CDR3 length is 15 residues. The germline V gene encodes CDR1 KGHSH and CDR2 LQKENI. V lost 2 bases, J lost 5 bases, and 13 bases lay in between. CDR3 loop: CASSPSFGGNNEQFF. CDR3 nucleotides: TGTGCCAGCTCACCAAGTTTTGGAGGGAACAATGAGCAGTTCTTC. Drawing the rest from reference TRBV18 and TRBJ2-1, the complete variable domain is NAGVMQNPRHLVRRRGQEARLRCSPMKGHSHVYWYRQLPEEGLKFMVYLQKENIIDESGMPKERFSAEFPKEGPSILRIQQVVRGDSAAYFCASSPSFGGNNEQFFGPGTRLTVL.

This clone was detected a few times. The gene calls are TRBV19 and TRBJ2-7; 8 bases match TRBD1. Germline V gives CDR1 LNHDA, CDR2 SQIVND (reference sequence). With 6 bases clipped from V and 3 bases from J, the junction kept 4 bases outside the gene matches. The CDR3 runs to 13 residues. As DNA, the CDR3 is TGTGCCAGTAGATCGGGGACAGGCTACGAGCAGTACTTC. This codes for CASRSGTGYEQYF.

The chain combines TRBV6-5 with TRBJ1-2; 10 bases line up with TRBD1. The CDR3 loop spans 15 amino acids. Germline CDR1 is MNHEY and CDR2 is SVGAGI. Losses at the gene ends were 2 bases for V and 7 bases for J; bases not matched to a gene: 7. The chain's CDR3 is CASSYEDRGKAGYTF. CDR3 sequence (DNA): TGTGCCAGCAGTTACGAGGACAGGGGGAAAGCTGGCTACACCTTC.

The V call is TRBV5-1, the J call TRBJ1-1; the D is unclear. This CDR3 has 15 residues. CDR1 and CDR2 from the germline V gene are SGHRS and YFSETQ. With 3 bases removed from V and 4 bases from J, the gap between germline ends came to 16 bases. The CDR3 DNA is TGCGCCAGCAGCTGGAGGACGGTTCGTGGCACTGAAGCTTTCTTT. Protein: CASSWRTVRGTEAFF.

The CDR3 DNA is TGTGCCAGCAGTTTATCCCTGACAGGGGGCCCGGCTGAAGCTTTCTTT. This sequence encodes CASSLSLTGGPAEAFF. This chain joins TRBV28 and TRBJ1-1; the match to TRBD1 covers 10 bases. CDR3 length: 16 amino acids. The germline V gene has CDR1 MDHEN and CDR2 SYDVKM. V was pared by 1 base and J by 6 bases, with 8 bases of the junction left unmatched.

The chain is built from TRBV28 and TRBJ2-7, with D perhaps TRBD2 (6 bases). Trimming removed 5 bases from V and 5 bases from J, with 19 bases in between. The CDR3 contains 15 residues. Per germline, CDR1 MDHEN and CDR2 SYDVKM. The CDR3 region is CASSRPITGGNEQYF. The CDR3 nucleotides are TGTGCCAGCAGTCGACCGATAACAGGAGGGAACGAGCAGTACTTC.

This sequence joins TRBV4-3 and TRBJ2-5; 8 positions agree with TRBD2. CDR1 is LGHNA, CDR2 YSLEER, per germline. V lost 1 base and J lost 4; bases outside the gene matches: 8. This CDR3 is 16 amino acids long. CDR3 DNA: TGCGCCAGCAGCCAAGGAGCAAGCGGGAGCCCAGAGACCCAGTACTTC. Amino acids: CASSQGASGSPETQYF.